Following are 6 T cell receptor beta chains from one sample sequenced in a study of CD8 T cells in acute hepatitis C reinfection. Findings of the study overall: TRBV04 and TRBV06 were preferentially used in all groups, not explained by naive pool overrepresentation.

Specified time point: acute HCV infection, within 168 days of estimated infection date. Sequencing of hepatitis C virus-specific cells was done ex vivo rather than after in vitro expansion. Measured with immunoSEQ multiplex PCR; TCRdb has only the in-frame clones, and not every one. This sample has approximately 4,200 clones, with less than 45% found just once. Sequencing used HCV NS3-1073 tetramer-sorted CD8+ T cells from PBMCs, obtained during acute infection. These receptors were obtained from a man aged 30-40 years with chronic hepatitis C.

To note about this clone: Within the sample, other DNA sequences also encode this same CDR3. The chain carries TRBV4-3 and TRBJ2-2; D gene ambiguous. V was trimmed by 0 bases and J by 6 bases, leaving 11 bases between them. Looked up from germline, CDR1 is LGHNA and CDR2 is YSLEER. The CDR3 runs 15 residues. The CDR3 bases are TGCGCCAGCAGCCAAGAGGTGGCGAGCCCCGGGGAGCTGTTTTTT. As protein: CASSQEVASPGELFF.

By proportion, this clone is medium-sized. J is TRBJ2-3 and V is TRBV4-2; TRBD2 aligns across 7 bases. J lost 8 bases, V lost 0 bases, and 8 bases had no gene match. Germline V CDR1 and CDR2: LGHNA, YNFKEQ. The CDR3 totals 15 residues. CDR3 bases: TGTGCCAGCAGCCAAGAAGCGGGGCCTTGGGGTACGCAGTATTTT. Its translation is CASSQEAGPWGTQYF.

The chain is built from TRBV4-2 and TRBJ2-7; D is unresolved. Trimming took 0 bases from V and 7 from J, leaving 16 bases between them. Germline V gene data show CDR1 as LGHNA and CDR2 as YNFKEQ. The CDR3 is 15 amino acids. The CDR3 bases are TGTGCCAGCAGCCAAGATCCGGCAGCTCCTGGGGAGCAGTACTTC. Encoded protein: CASSQDPAAPGEQYF.

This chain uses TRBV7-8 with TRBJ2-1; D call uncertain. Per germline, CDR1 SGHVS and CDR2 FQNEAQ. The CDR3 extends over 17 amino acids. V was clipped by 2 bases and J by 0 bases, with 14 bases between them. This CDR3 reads CASSLHPIGVSYNEQFF. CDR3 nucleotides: TGTGCCAGCAGCTTACATCCGATTGGCGTCTCCTACAATGAGCAGTTCTTC.

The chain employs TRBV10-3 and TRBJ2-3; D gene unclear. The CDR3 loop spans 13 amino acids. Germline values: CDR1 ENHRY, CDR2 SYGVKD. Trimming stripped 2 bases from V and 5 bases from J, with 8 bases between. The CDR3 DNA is TGTGCCATCAGTGAGATCTTCGGAGATACGCAGTATTTT. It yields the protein CAISEIFGDTQYF.

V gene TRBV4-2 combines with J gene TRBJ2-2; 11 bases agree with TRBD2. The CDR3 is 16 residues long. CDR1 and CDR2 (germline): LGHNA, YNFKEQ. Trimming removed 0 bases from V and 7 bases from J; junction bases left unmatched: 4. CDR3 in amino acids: CASSQETSGVYGELFF. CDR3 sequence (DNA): TGTGCCAGCAGCCAAGAGACTAGCGGGGTGTACGGGGAGCTGTTTTTT.